Listed here is a single T cell receptor (beta chain). Antigen specificity is unknown. What the library attached to individual cDNA molecules were unique molecular identifiers. TCRdb recomputed calls from the RACE reads with MiXCR, one row per CDR3 protein. The table has about 200,000 distinct CDR3 sequences, more than 20% seen once. V gave up 1 base and J gave up 6 bases, with 12 bases separating them. The CDR3 totals 14 residues. Germline-derived CDR1 and CDR2 are SEHNR and FQNEAQ (reference sequence). The sample comes from a study of human T cells and chemical hapten exposure. Time point denoted: patch test 3, about 24 weeks after DPC sensitization. Noted treatment: therapeutic diphenylcyclopropenone sensitization with weekly scalp DPC. Study outcomes and limitations: Sensitizing with DPC caused no change in TCRs above 1 in 1000 frequency. Compared to controls, expanded TCRs made significantly more large clusters of similar CDR3s.

This chain uses TRBV7-9 with TRBJ1-2, with a tentative D call TRBD1 (5 bases). The receptor comes from a woman aged 35 to 49 with alopecia areata. Some clones in this sample may be carry-over from other donors' samples. The sample consisted of whole blood, taken in connection with sensitization to the hapten diphenylcyclopropenone (DPC). The CDR3 DNA reads TGTGCCAGCAGCTTAGTGCAGGGAGGAGATGGCTACACCTTC. Translation gives CASSLVQGGDGYTF.